These T cell receptor beta chains were read from a single sample in a study of blood T cell repertoires in COVID-19. Generated by immunoSEQ multiplex PCR, the TCRdb table keeps only in-frame clones and is missing some. The table lists some 270,000 clones, nearly 90% of them singletons. The specimen was PBMCs or T cells enriched from blood (not recorded which). The source of these receptors is a woman aged 55-69 years who had recovered from COVID-19. The CDR3 runs from the conserved cysteine through the conserved F or W. The order of the fields is clone size, D gene, CDR3 length, J gene, V gene, CDR3 protein, CDR3 DNA. A D gene is named only where the DNA matches it firmly. Size is omitted from some rows. Given values are once, few, many or a class for expanded clones.

NA,TRBD2,16,TRBJ2-7,TRBV9,CASSVGPSGSSYEQYF,TGTGCCAGCAGCGTAGGTCCTAGCGGAAGCTCCTACGAGCAGTACTTC
NA,NA,12,TRBJ1-1,TRBV7-8,CAGVNRRNEAFF,TGTGCCGGCGTAAACCGGCGGAATGAAGCTTTCTTT
NA,NA,13,TRBJ2-5,TRBV7-9,CASSLAGVETQYF,TGTGCCAGCAGCTTAGCGGGAGTAGAGACCCAGTACTTC
once,NA,13,TRBJ1-4,TRBV7-3,CASSLGPDEKLFF,TGTGCCAGCAGCTTAGGGCCTGATGAAAAACTGTTTTTT
NA,NA,14,TRBJ2-7,TRBV7-9,CASSYPEGLHGQYF,TGTGCCAGCAGCTATCCGGAGGGTCTCCATGGGCAGTACTTC
NA,NA,14,TRBJ2-7,TRBV29-1,CSVDGLPGHYEQYF,TGCAGCGTTGACGGACTCCCTGGGCATTACGAGCAGTACTTC
NA,NA,16,TRBJ1-4,TRBV5-4,CASSLGGPGPNEKLFF,TGTGCCAGCAGCTTGGGGGGGCCGGGGCCTAATGAAAAACTGTTTTTT
NA,NA,14,TRBJ1-4,TRBV12-5,CASGLQATNEKLFF,TGTGCTAGTGGTCTTCAGGCTACTAATGAAAAACTGTTTTTT
NA,NA,16,TRBJ2-2,TRBV10-2,CASSESQGLTTGELFF,TGCGCCAGCAGTGAGTCGCAGGGCCTAACCACCGGGGAGCTGTTTTTT
NA,TRBD2,16,TRBJ2-1,TRBV11-2,CASSAGLAGPPSGQFF,TGTGCCAGCAGCGCGGGACTAGCGGGACCGCCGTCGGGGCAGTTCTTC
NA,NA,16,TRBJ2-1,TRBV7-9,CASSLGGGNTYNEQFF,TGTGCCAGCAGCTTAGGTGGCGGAAATACCTACAATGAGCAGTTCTTC
NA,TRBD2,17,TRBJ2-1,TRBV10-1,CASSEVSSGGLGNEQFF,TGCGCCAGCAGTGAGGTGTCTAGCGGGGGCCTCGGCAATGAGCAGTTCTTC
NA,TRBD1,13,TRBJ1-2,TRBV13,CASSPTGVYGYTF,TGTGCCAGCAGCCCGACAGGGGTCTATGGCTACACCTTC
NA,TRBD1,14,TRBJ1-1,TRBV5-1,CASRQQGASAEAFF,TGCGCCAGCAGACAACAGGGGGCTTCGGCTGAAGCTTTCTTT
NA,TRBD1,15,TRBJ1-1,TRBV6-5,CASSTETGTNTEAFF,TGTGCCAGCAGTACGGAGACAGGGACGAACACTGAAGCTTTCTTT
once,NA,14,TRBJ1-4,TRBV5-5,CASSGWETNEKLFF,TGTGCCAGCAGCGGTTGGGAGACTAATGAAAAACTGTTTTTT
NA,TRBD1,15,TRBJ2-2,TRBV5-1,CASSLGQGNTGELFF,TGCGCCAGCAGCTTGGGACAGGGAAACACCGGGGAACTGTTTTTT
NA,NA,12,TRBJ1-5,TRBV12-3/TRBV12-4,CASSHSNQPQHF,TGTGCCAGCAGTCATAGCAATCAGCCCCAGCATTTT
NA,TRBD2,16,TRBJ2-5,TRBV3-1/TRBV3-2,CASSQASGRAGETQYF,TGTGCCAGCAGCCAAGCTAGCGGGAGGGCAGGGGAGACCCAGTACTTC
NA,TRBD1,17,TRBJ2-3,TRBV28,CASSLWVETGGSDTQYF,TGTGCCAGCAGTTTATGGGTGGAGACAGGGGGCTCAGATACGCAGTATTTT
once,TRBD2,14,TRBJ2-1,TRBV28,CASNQIPSGSLQFF,TGTGCCAGCAACCAGATCCCTAGCGGGAGTTTGCAGTTCTTC
NA,TRBD2,16,TRBJ2-7,TRBV5-5,CASSLAASGGSGEQYF,TGTGCCAGCAGCTTGGCCGCGAGCGGGGGATCGGGAGAGCAGTACTTC
NA,NA,15,TRBJ1-4,TRBV18,CASSPGAGGDEKLFF,TGTGCCAGCTCACCAGGGGCCGGTGGGGATGAAAAACTGTTTTTT
NA,NA,14,TRBJ2-5,TRBV2,CASSDRGIQETQYF,TGTGCCAGCAGTGACCGGGGGATCCAAGAGACCCAGTACTTC
NA,NA,15,TRBJ1-5,TRBV6-5,CASSPLGGIGQPQHF,TGTGCCAGCAGCCCCCTGGGGGGGATAGGTCAGCCCCAGCATTTT
NA,TRBD2,14,TRBJ2-7,TRBV10-3,CASSGTSGFYEQYF,TGTGCCAGCTCCGGGACTAGCGGTTTCTACGAGCAGTACTTC
NA,TRBD1,14,TRBJ1-2,TRBV24-1,CATSDTPGTDGYTF,TGTGCCACCAGTGACACCCCCGGGACAGATGGCTACACCTTC
NA,TRBD2,16,TRBJ2-3,TRBV9,CASSPRTSGETDTQYF,TGTGCCAGCAGCCCCCGGACTAGCGGGGAAACAGATACGCAGTATTTT
once,NA,13,TRBJ2-2,TRBV7-7,CASSLWGDGELFF,TGTGCTAGCAGCTTATGGGGAGACGGGGAGCTGTTTTTT
NA,NA,15,TRBJ1-1,TRBV5-1,CASSFNPGMNTEAFF,TGCGCCAGCAGCTTTAATCCAGGGATGAACACTGAAGCTTTCTTT
once,NA,11,TRBJ1-1,TRBV7-6,CASSPMLEAFF,TGTGCCAGCAGCCCTATGCTTGAAGCTTTCTTT
NA,NA,15,TRBJ1-2,TRBV27,CASSLGQSANYGYTF,TGTGCCAGCAGTCTAGGACAGTCCGCTAACTATGGCTACACCTTC
NA,TRBD1,15,TRBJ2-1,TRBV5-4,CASSLGQGDWNEQFF,TGTGCCAGCAGCTTGGGACAGGGGGATTGGAATGAGCAGTTCTTC